This T cell receptor beta chain was documented in a study of blood T cell repertoires in COVID-19. The data were produced by immunoSEQ multiplex PCR, yet TCRdb's version contains in-frame clones alone and is incomplete. The table records around 230,000 clones, approximately 80% of them present only once. Material for sequencing was PBMCs or T cells enriched from blood (not recorded which). The receptor was isolated from a man aged 35 to 55 who had recovered from COVID-19.

The CDR3 DNA is TGTGCCAGCAGCTTTTCAAACAATGAGCAGTTCTTC. It yields the protein CASSFSNNEQFF. The chain recombines TRBV7-3 with TRBJ2-1; the D is unclear. V lost 3 bases, J lost 5 bases, and 5 bases lay in between. Looked up from germline, CDR1 is SGHTA and CDR2 is FQGTGA. CDR3 length equals 12 residues.